The 3 T cell receptor beta chains given below trace back to one sample, sequenced in a study of T cell responses to AZD1222 COVID-19 vaccine. The protocol was immunoSEQ multiplex PCR, while the TCRdb copy is restricted to in-frame clones and leaves out a portion. The sample holds some 170,000 clones, approximately 90% seen once. Sequenced material: peripheral blood, taken 28 days after the second dose of the MenACWY control vaccine. These receptors all come from an adult who received the MenACWY meningococcal vaccine as a control.

The rearrangement joins TRBV28 to TRBJ1-6, with D possibly matching TRBD1 (5 bases). The CDR3 length is 14 residues. The ends were cut back, 3 bases at V and 8 bases at J, with 11 bases in the middle. Germline CDR1 reads MDHEN; CDR2 reads SYDVKM. The CDR3 DNA sequence: TGTGCCAGCAGTTTCGCCAGGGCTTATTCACCCCTCCACTTT. This encodes CASSFARAYSPLHF.

V usage is TRBV7-2 and J usage is TRBJ1-5; 8 positions agree with TRBD1. CDR3 length equals 16 residues. Germline-derived CDR1 and CDR2 are SGHTA and FQGNSA. The V gene end was trimmed by 1 base and the J gene end by 8 bases; junction bases not matched to a gene: 10. The CDR3 loop is CASSLGGQGLWEPQHF. The CDR3 coding sequence is TGTGCCAGCAGCTTAGGCGGACAGGGCCTGTGGGAGCCCCAGCATTTT.

The V gene is TRBV18, the J gene TRBJ1-4; D is possibly TRBD1 (5 bases). V lost 2 bases, J lost 5 bases, and 24 bases lay in between. The CDR3 runs to 19 residues. Germline lookup yields CDR1 KGHSH and CDR2 LQKENI. The CDR3 nucleotides are TGTGCCAGCTCACCATACAGGACCGGGGAACCCCAACTAAATGAAAAACTGTTTTTT. This encodes CASSPYRTGEPQLNEKLFF.